A single sample is the source of the 23 T cell receptor beta chains below, sequenced in a study of naive and memory T cell subsets. These receptors' targets are unknown. An equimolar mix of two oligonucleotides served as the beta constant-region primer for TRBC1 and TRBC2. Four rounds of PCR amplified the ligated cDNA using nested alpha and beta constant-region primers plus SP2. TCRdb processed the UMI-ligation and nested PCR reads anew with MiXCR; each CDR3 protein has one entry. There are roughly 140,000 distinct CDR3 sequences in the sample; approximately 20% occur only once, and 0.6% to 0.8% lies in the top ten. Study-level results: A few larger clonotypes appeared in naive repertoires, especially CD8, possibly memory cells re-expressing CD45RA.

Sequencing was carried out using naive CD8+ T cells from blood. Every receptor here comes from a human donor in good health.

This clonotype was recorded only once. For the CDR3, the DNA is TGTGCCAGCAGTTTGGGTTTACTAGCGGGCCCCAATGAGCAGTTCTTC. Its protein product is CASSLGLLAGPNEQFF. The chain recombines TRBV28 with TRBJ2-1; 9 nucleotides align to TRBD2. This CDR3 comprises 16 residues. Per germline, CDR1 MDHEN and CDR2 SYDVKM. The J segment lost 6 bases and the V segment lost 3 bases, leaving 9 bases of the junction unmatched.

The chain is built from TRBV6-2 or TRBV6-3 and TRBJ2-7; 7 bases line up with TRBD1. V lost 8 bases to trimming and J lost 0 bases; unmatched junction nucleotides: 4. This CDR3 spans 13 amino acids. Germline V CDR1 and CDR2: MNHEY, SVGEGT. The CDR3 loop is CASQGDGSYEQYF. The CDR3 DNA reads as TGTGCCAGCCAGGGGGACGGCTCCTACGAGCAGTACTTC.

The chain has TRBV4-1 and TRBJ1-5; TRBD1 might be the D (6 bases). V lost 0 bases to trimming and J lost 3 bases, with 18 bases between them. CDR3 size: 18 residues. Germline CDR1 reads MGHRA; CDR2 reads YSYEKL. The CDR3 here is CASSQDPGVALVNQPQHF. The CDR3 region has the DNA TGCGCCAGCAGCCAAGATCCAGGGGTAGCCCTCGTCAATCAGCCCCAGCATTTT.

CDR3 amino acids: CASSLLYRRRDNTGELFF. CDR3 DNA sequence: TGTGCCAGCAGTTTACTATACCGCAGAAGGGACAACACCGGGGAGCTGTTTTTT. This sequence joins TRBV27 and TRBJ2-2, with D possibly being TRBD1 or TRBD2 (5 bases each). The CDR3 is 18 residues long. V dropped 2 bases and J dropped 2 bases, with 18 bases sitting between them. CDR1 and CDR2 from the germline V gene are MNHEY and SMNVEV (reference sequence).

The chain has TRBV25-1 and TRBJ2-1; 7 positions match TRBD1. Germline CDR1 and CDR2: MGHDK and SYGVNS. The CDR3 sequence is 15 residues long. V shed 2 bases, J shed 0 bases, and the junction held 1 base outside the gene matches. The CDR3 loop is CASSERDSSYNEQFF. CDR3 sequence (DNA): TGTGCCAGCAGTGAACGGGACAGCTCCTACAATGAGCAGTTCTTC.

There are a few counts of this clonotype. The chain combines TRBV27 with TRBJ1-2, with 8 bases lining up with TRBD1. The CDR3 is 15 amino acids. In germline, CDR1 is MNHEY, CDR2 SMNVEV (reference sequence). V lost 8 bases and J lost 8; bases outside the gene matches: 16. This CDR3 reads CASGSSDRAKGGYTF. The CDR3 region has the DNA TGTGCCAGCGGCTCATCGGACAGGGCGAAAGGAGGCTACACCTTC.

This clonotype has just a few counts. V is TRBV14 and J is TRBJ1-3; weak D call: TRBD1 (5 bases). The CDR3 has 14 amino acids. Germline values: CDR1 SGHDN, CDR2 FVKESK. V lost 1 base and J lost 8, with 12 bases in between. The CDR3 reads CASSQAPQGHTIYF. In DNA, the CDR3 is TGTGCCAGCAGCCAAGCCCCTCAGGGACACACCATATATTTT.

The J gene is TRBJ2-3, the V gene TRBV10-3; D unclear. Looked up from germline, CDR1 is ENHRY and CDR2 is SYGVKD. The CDR3 totals 15 residues. V shed 0 bases and J shed 2 bases, with 9 bases lying between them. As DNA, the CDR3 is TGTGCCATCAGTGAGTCCCAGCGATACACAGATACGCAGTATTTT. This gives the protein CAISESQRYTDTQYF.

The chain combines TRBV28 with TRBJ2-5, with 8 bases aligning to TRBD1. CDR1 and CDR2 from the germline V gene are MDHEN and SYDVKM. CDR3 length equals 16 residues. The ends lost 8 bases at V and 5 bases at J; junction bases unmatched: 16. In DNA, the CDR3 is TGTGCCAGCGCTCAGCCCGGGACAGGTATCTCGGAGACCCAGTACTTC. The encoded protein is CASAQPGTGISETQYF.

This clonotype has a handful of counts. The chain has TRBV13 and TRBJ1-1; TRBD1 matches 7 bases. V was pared by 4 bases and J by 1 base, with 9 bases of the junction left unmatched. This CDR3 has 16 amino acids. Looked up from germline, CDR1 is PRHDT and CDR2 is FYEKMQ (reference sequence). CDR3 amino acids: CASSSRGGAANTEAFF. DNA for the CDR3: TGTGCCAGCAGCTCTAGAGGGGGCGCCGCGAACACTGAAGCTTTCTTT.

The V call is TRBV6-5, the J call TRBJ1-2; D not certain. CDR1 and CDR2 from the germline V gene are MNHEY and SVGAGI. The CDR3 spans 13 residues. The V gene lost 2 bases and the J gene lost 4 bases, with 8 bases spanning the gap. The DNA of the CDR3 is TGTGCCAGCAGTTACGCGGGTATCTATGGCTACACCTTC. Translated, it gives CASSYAGIYGYTF.

This clonotype was observed at least ten times. CDR3 nucleotides: TGTGCCAGCAGTTATGCCCCGTACAATGAGCAGTTCTTC. Its protein product is CASSYAPYNEQFF. The rearrangement links TRBV6-5 to TRBJ2-1; D is ambiguous. Germline values: CDR1 MNHEY, CDR2 SVGAGI. V dropped 3 bases and J dropped 4 bases, with 7 bases sitting between them. The CDR3 spans 13 residues.

There are a few counts of this clonotype. This chain links TRBV7-2 with TRBJ2-1, with D possibly being TRBD1 or TRBD2 (5 bases each). Germline loops: CDR1 SGHTA, CDR2 FQGNSA. This CDR3 comprises 13 residues. V was clipped by 3 bases and J by 6 bases, with 9 bases between them. As DNA, the CDR3 is TGTGCCAGCAGCTTGGGGGATTTCAATGAGCAGTTCTTC. Protein product: CASSLGDFNEQFF.

The rearrangement joins TRBV20-1 to TRBJ2-3; possible D gene TRBD1, 5 bases. CDR3 length: 14 residues. In germline, CDR1 is DFQATT, CDR2 SNEGSKA (reference sequence). V dropped 4 bases and J dropped 3 bases, with 14 bases sitting between them. CDR3 sequence (DNA): TGCAGTGCTAACGGCAGGGTCGGGACAGATACGCAGTATTTT. Protein: CSANGRVGTDTQYF.

This chain joins TRBV10-2 and TRBJ2-1; tentative D call: TRBD2 (6 bases). From germline, CDR1 is WSHSY and CDR2 SAAADI. Trimming took 7 bases from V and 9 from J, leaving 10 bases between them. This CDR3 has 11 amino acids. CDR3 bases: TGCGCCAGCATACGGGACTCTGAGCAGTTCTTC. It yields the protein CASIRDSEQFF.

This clonotype was counted only a few times. This sequence joins TRBV18 and TRBJ2-7, with 10 bases fitting TRBD2. CDR1 is KGHSH and CDR2 is LQKENI in the germline V gene. The J segment lost 5 bases and the V segment lost 3 bases, leaving 7 bases of the junction unmatched. The CDR3 has 15 amino acids. CDR3 sequence: CASSPPSGSPDEQYF. Written as DNA, the CDR3 is TGTGCCAGCTCACCCCCTAGCGGGAGCCCCGACGAGCAGTACTTC. The full variable domain, completed using reference TRBV18 and TRBJ2-7, is NAGVMQNPRHLVRRRGQEARLRCSPMKGHSHVYWYRQLPEEGLKFMVYLQKENIIDESGMPKERFSAEFPKEGPSILRIQQVVRGDSAAYFCASSPPSGSPDEQYFGPGTRLTVT.

This sequence joins TRBV28 and TRBJ2-3; D is undetermined. V dropped 6 bases and J dropped 2 bases, with 18 bases sitting between them. Germline V CDR1 and CDR2: MDHEN, SYDVKM. This CDR3 spans 16 amino acids. This chain's CDR3 is CASSLGIAEITDTQYF. CDR3 coding DNA: TGTGCCAGCAGCCTGGGCATCGCGGAAATCACAGATACGCAGTATTTT.

This clonotype was detected only a few times. The chain has TRBV29-1 and TRBJ2-7; D ambiguous. Deletions cut 4 bases from V and 4 bases from J, with 5 bases between. The CDR3 contains 10 residues. The germline gives CDR1 SQVTM, CDR2 ANQGSEA. The CDR3 sequence is CSVAEYEQYF. In DNA, the CDR3 is TGCAGCGTTGCCGAATACGAGCAGTACTTC.

This chain uses TRBV6-2 or TRBV6-3 with TRBJ2-7, with TRBD2 matching 10 bases. This CDR3 contains 16 residues. V gave up 4 bases and J gave up 8 bases; unmatched junction bases: 14. Germline V gene data show CDR1 as MNHEY and CDR2 as SVGEGT. CDR3 sequence (DNA): TGTGCCAGCAGTTGGCGACACGGACTAGCGGATCTCAAGCAGTACTTC. Translation gives CASSWRHGLADLKQYF.

The gene calls are TRBV6-2 or TRBV6-3 and TRBJ2-3, with D unresolved. This CDR3 has 14 residues. V was trimmed by 8 bases and J by 6 bases, leaving 18 bases between them. Germline V gene data show CDR1 as MNHEY and CDR2 as SVGEGT. In DNA form, the CDR3 reads TGTGCCAGCCGGAGCTCCCCCACGTGGGATACGCAGTATTTT. It codes for CASRSSPTWDTQYF.

The chain combines TRBV7-9 with TRBJ2-3; D tentatively reads TRBD1 or TRBD2 (6 bases each). Germline CDR1 is SEHNR and CDR2 is FQNEAQ (reference sequence). The CDR3 length is 12 residues. V lost 4 bases, J lost 10 bases, and 12 bases lay in between. Written as DNA, the CDR3 is TGTGCCAGCAGCTCCGGGGGCCCTTCGCAGTATTTT. It translates to CASSSGGPSQYF. Full variable domain (outside the CDR3, taken from reference TRBV7-9 and TRBJ2-3): DTGVSQNPRHKITKRGQNVTFRCDPISEHNRLYWYRQTLGQGPEFLTYFQNEAQLEKSRLLSDRFSAERPKGSFSTLEIQRTEQGDSAMYLCASSSGGPSQYFGPGTRLTVL.

This clonotype was seen a few times. The chain combines TRBV4-1 with TRBJ2-2, with 9 positions matching TRBD1. The junction had 12 bases not matched to a gene; V was cut back by 4 bases and J by 6 bases. The CDR3 has 17 residues. Looked up from germline, CDR1 is MGHRA and CDR2 is YSYEKL. CDR3 bases: TGCGCCAGCAGCCCGTTCAAGAGGACAGGGGACGCCGGGGAGCTGTTTTTT. As protein: CASSPFKRTGDAGELFF.

V is TRBV7-2 and J is TRBJ2-3; D remains unclear. In germline, CDR1 is SGHTA, CDR2 FQGNSA. The CDR3 has 16 residues. Trimming removed 1 base at V and 3 bases at J, with 14 bases between. CDR3 protein: CASSLVSRVGTDTQYF. CDR3 bases: TGTGCCAGCAGCTTAGTATCCCGGGTCGGTACAGATACGCAGTATTTT.